This is a list of T cell receptor beta chains from one sample in a study of shared clonotypes between healthy human individuals. Measured with immunoSEQ multiplex PCR; TCRdb has only the in-frame clones, and not every one. The repertoire holds a few million clones, with under 95% as singletons. The material sequenced was naive CD4+ T cells from PBMCs. These receptors all come from a man aged 18 to 30 in good health. Some clones in this sample may be carry-over from other donors' samples. The CDR3 runs from the conserved cysteine through the conserved F or W. A D gene is named only where the DNA matches it firmly. Size values are once, few and many counts, or a class for expanded clones, and some rows have none.

j_call d_call cdr3_length v_call clone_size cdr3_aa cdr3_nt
TRBJ2-3 NA 15 TRBV4-1 NA CASSQEGRSTDTQYF TGCGCCAGCAGCCAAGAGGGACGGAGCACAGATACGCAGTATTTT
TRBJ1-1 NA 15 TRBV27 NA CASSSKLGGVTEAFF TGTGCCAGCAGTTCGAAGTTAGGGGGGGTCACTGAAGCTTTCTTT
TRBJ2-1 NA 17 TRBV5-4 NA CASSLGVASVSYNEQFF TGTGCCAGCAGCTTGGGGGTAGCGTCAGTATCCTACAATGAGCAGTTCTTC
TRBJ1-2 NA 12 TRBV28 few CASSFLAYGYTF TGTGCCAGCAGTTTCTTGGCCTATGGCTACACCTTC
TRBJ2-4 NA 10 TRBV20-1 NA CSAAGQGQYF TGCAGTGCAGCCGGGCAGGGCCAGTACTTC
TRBJ1-5 NA 12 TRBV5-6 NA CASSFVDQPQHF TGTGCCAGCAGCTTTGTAGATCAGCCCCAGCATTTT
TRBJ2-7 TRBD2 14 TRBV7-8 NA CASSPAGGVYEQYF TGTGCCAGCAGCCCTGCGGGGGGCGTCTACGAGCAGTACTTC
TRBJ2-1 TRBD2 16 TRBV5-1 NA CASSLGTSSTYNEQFF TGCGCCAGCAGCTTGGGGACTAGTTCTACCTACAATGAGCAGTTCTTC
TRBJ2-7 NA 13 TRBV5-4 NA CASSLPFGHEQYF TGTGCCAGCAGCTTGCCCTTCGGCCACGAGCAGTACTTC
TRBJ1-1 NA 16 TRBV2 NA CASSANRGLTESEAFF TGTGCCAGCAGTGCCAACAGAGGCTTGACGGAATCTGAAGCTTTCTTT
TRBJ1-2 TRBD1 15 TRBV5-6 NA CASSLDTGGDYGYTF TGTGCCAGCAGCTTGGATACAGGGGGGGACTATGGCTACACCTTC
TRBJ1-3 NA 16 TRBV5-4 NA CASSLVENHSGNTIYF TGTGCCAGCAGCTTGGTGGAGAACCACTCTGGAAACACCATATATTTT
TRBJ2-5 TRBD1 13 TRBV18 NA CASSPGQRETQYF TGTGCCAGCTCACCGGGACAGAGAGAGACCCAGTACTTC
TRBJ2-2 NA 13 TRBV30 NA CAWRTVGTGELFF TGTGCCTGGAGAACGGTCGGCACCGGGGAGCTGTTTTTT
TRBJ2-1 TRBD2 18 TRBV27 NA CASSRRMPTSGSYNEQFF TGTGCCAGCAGCCGCCGTATGCCGACTAGCGGGAGCTACAATGAGCAGTTCTTC